The 2 T cell receptor beta chains in this list originate from one sample, sequenced in a study of OX40 agonist ivuxolimab in advanced cancers. The assay was immunoSEQ multiplex PCR, and TCRdb's table has in-frame clones only and misses some. The sample holds 70,000 to 95,000 clones, about 90% seen once. Sequencing used CD4+ or CD8+ T cells sorted from blood, obtained in a trial of the OX40 agonist ivuxolimab. All receptors derive from an adult with an advanced solid tumor such as melanoma, head and neck, liver or kidney cancer.

V gene TRBV21-1 combines with J gene TRBJ2-3; no check of the table's D call, TRBD2, against the DNA was made. TRBV21-1 is classified as a pseudogene. This CDR3 has 16 amino acids. The CDR3 DNA sequence: TGTGCCAGCAATCCAGAACTACCTCTTAGCACAGATACGCAGTATTTT. Its protein is CASNPELPLSTDTQYF.

This clone was recorded a few times. The genes are TRBV2 and TRBJ2-1, with 7 bases aligning to TRBD2. V shed 6 bases and J 10 bases; nucleotides not matched to a gene: 6. The V gene's germline CDR1 is SNHLY and CDR2 FYNNEI. The CDR3 runs 12 residues. The CDR3 bases are TGTGCCAGCAGGGGGCCCGGGGGGGAGCAGTTCTTC. This translates into CASRGPGGEQFF.